The next 14 T cell receptor beta chains were all read from a single sample in a study of cytomegalovirus exposure and HLA in healthy donors. Amplification used 60 Vbeta primers and 13 Jbeta primers. Sequencing used immunoSEQ multiplex PCR; TCRdb keeps in-frame clones, though not all of them. The table lists roughly 75,000 clones. What was sequenced was PBMCs. The receptors were sampled from a middle-aged man in good health and CMV-seronegative.

V is TRBV5-8 and J is TRBJ1-4; 10 bases match TRBD1. Germline assignment: CDR1 SGHTS and CDR2 YDEGEE. The CDR3 loop spans 18 amino acids. Unmatched junction bases numbered 17, after V lost 7 bases and J lost 5 bases. The CDR3 nucleotides read TGTGCCAGCCGCGTCTGGGACAGGGGCGATTGGGGGAATGAAAAACTGTTTTTT. Translated: CASRVWDRGDWGNEKLFF.

This sequence joins TRBV7-9 and TRBJ2-5; the match to TRBD2 covers 10 bases. This CDR3 comprises 18 residues. The V segment lost 5 bases and the J segment 4 bases; nucleotides outside the gene matches: 16. Germline V gene data show CDR1 as SEHNR and CDR2 as FQNEAQ (reference sequence). The CDR3 DNA is TGTGCCAGCAGCGCCCTCTTTACTAGCGGGAAAACCGGAGAGACCCAGTACTTC. It codes for CASSALFTSGKTGETQYF.

V and J are TRBV6-1 and TRBJ1-5; D not resolved. Germline CDR1 is MNHNS and CDR2 is SASEGT. Between the trimmed V and J ends, which lost 1 base and 7 bases, there was a span of 11 bases. This CDR3 contains 14 residues. The CDR3 DNA reads as TGTGCCAGCAGTGAAGGAGGGAGGGTACAGCCCCAGCATTTT. Translation: CASSEGGRVQPQHF.

The V gene is TRBV10-3, the J gene TRBJ2-6; 7 bases line up with TRBD2. Germline V gene sequence: CDR1 ENHRY, CDR2 SYGVKD. There are 16 residues in the CDR3. Unmatched junction bases numbered 8, after V lost 9 bases and J lost 0 bases. The CDR3 DNA follows: TGTGCCATGTCGCGCAGGGACTACTCTGGGGCCAACGTCCTGACTTTC. This gives the protein CAMSRRDYSGANVLTF.

This chain links TRBV7-7 with TRBJ1-1; unclear D gene. The CDR3 sequence is 13 residues long. Trimming took 2 bases from V and 1 from J, leaving 5 bases between them. Looked up from germline, CDR1 is SSHAT and CDR2 is FNYEAQ (reference sequence). The CDR3 spells CASSLTENTEAFF. In DNA form, the CDR3 reads TGTGCCAGCAGCTTAACAGAGAACACTGAAGCTTTCTTT.

This rearrangement joins TRBV29-1 to TRBJ2-1; 12 bases fit TRBD2. Germline lookup yields CDR1 SQVTM and CDR2 ANQGSEA. The CDR3 covers 13 residues. The J segment lost 7 bases and the V segment lost 6 bases, leaving 4 bases of the junction unmatched. The CDR3 loop is CSVLAGGRNEQFF. In DNA, the CDR3 is TGCAGCGTCCTAGCGGGGGGGAGGAATGAGCAGTTCTTC.

V is TRBV19 and J is TRBJ2-3, with 8 bases fitting TRBD2. The CDR3 has 17 amino acids. Germline V gene data show CDR1 as LNHDA and CDR2 as SQIVND (reference sequence). V lost 9 bases to trimming and J lost 0 bases; unmatched junction nucleotides: 14. The CDR3 DNA is TGTGCCAGCCCGGATGAGGGGCTAGCGGGTAGCACAGATACGCAGTATTTT. Its translation is CASPDEGLAGSTDTQYF.

The DNA for the CDR3 is TGTGCCAGCAGCTTTTCAGCTGGAAACACCATATATTTT. Residues: CASSFSAGNTIYF. The rearrangement joins TRBV5-6 to TRBJ1-3, with D hard to call. The CDR3 consists of 13 residues. Germline V gene lookup returns CDR1 SGHDT and CDR2 YYEEEE. Trimming pared 2 bases from V and 2 bases from J, leaving 5 bases between.

The V gene is TRBV28, the J gene TRBJ1-2, with 7 bases lining up with TRBD1. The germline gives CDR1 MDHEN, CDR2 SYDVKM. After removal of 8 bases from V and 5 bases from J, the junction contained 8 bases not matched to a gene. There are 13 residues in the CDR3. DNA of the CDR3: TGTGCCAGCGGTGACAGGGCGAATTATGGCTACACCTTC. Its protein product is CASGDRANYGYTF.

The chain couples TRBV5-4 to TRBJ2-7, with D possibly being TRBD2 (6 bases). CDR1 is SGHNT, CDR2 YYREEE, per germline (reference sequence). V was shortened by 0 bases and J by 2 bases, with 9 bases between the two germline ends. This CDR3 is built from 14 residues. The CDR3 sequence: CASSLVSGAYEQYF. The CDR3 DNA is TGTGCCAGCAGCTTGGTCTCGGGGGCCTACGAGCAGTACTTC.

The genes are TRBV7-8 and TRBJ1-2; D is possibly TRBD1 (6 bases). The germline V gene encodes CDR1 SGHVS and CDR2 FQNEAQ. Trimming took off 5 bases at V and 7 bases at J, with 17 bases between the two ends. The CDR3 covers 14 residues. CDR3 nucleotide sequence: TGTGCCAGCAGCCCAAACCAGGGGCGAAGTGGCTACACCTTC. It yields the protein CASSPNQGRSGYTF.

The chain uses TRBV12-5 and TRBJ2-5; 8 bases line up with TRBD2. CDR1 LGHNT and CDR2 FRNRAP come from the germline V gene. The CDR3 runs to 13 residues. V lost 7 bases to trimming and J lost 2 bases; unmatched junction nucleotides: 3. This CDR3 is CASEASGQETQYF. CDR3 nucleotide sequence: TGTGCTAGTGAGGCTAGCGGGCAAGAGACCCAGTACTTC.

The V gene is TRBV11-2, the J gene TRBJ2-7; maybe TRBD1 (6 bases). Trimming left V 6 bases short and J 3 bases short, with 21 bases between. Germline values: CDR1 SGHAT, CDR2 FQNNGV. The CDR3 sequence is 16 residues long. The CDR3 spells CASSYLTGRSGYEQYF. In DNA form, the CDR3 reads TGTGCCAGCAGTTATTTAACAGGGCGGTCTGGCTACGAGCAGTACTTC.

The rearrangement links TRBV5-1 to TRBJ2-6; weak D call: TRBD2 (5 bases). Between the trimmed V and J ends, which lost 2 bases and 2 bases, there was a span of 14 bases. The CDR3 is 17 residues long. CDR1 SGHRS and CDR2 YFSETQ come from the germline V gene. The CDR3 DNA reads TGCGCCAGCAGCTTAGTGGACGGGGTTACTGGGGCCAACGTCCTGACTTTC. Translation gives CASSLVDGVTGANVLTF.